This TCR delta chain was identified in a study of Vδ1+ human thymocytes. Points from the study as a whole: Unlike peripheral blood Vdelta1+ controls, thymic delta-chain sequences included approximately 20% Vdelta2 and few Vdelta3. Thymic TRG and TRD repertoires appeared highly polyclonal, with Gaussian CDR3 length distributions.

This clone was seen more than once but under ten times. Its matching antigen is unknown. RNA was extracted from the cells and then reverse transcribed. The CDR3 regions were amplified by multiplex PCR from V-gene primers to a constant-region primer. TCRdb reran clone calling via CATT on the multiplex PCR reads. The table records about 53,000 delta-chain clones, over 13% of them present only once. V was cut by 0 bases and J by 0 bases, with 26 bases left in between. There are 21 residues in the CDR3. CDR1 TSWWSYY and CDR2 QGS come from the germline V gene. The sorted cells were CD3+ Vdelta1+ Vdelta2- thymocytes from alphabeta-depleted thymus. Sorted Vdelta1+ thymocytes were about 97% to 99.6% pure.

Sequencing was carried out using Vdelta1+ gamma-delta thymocytes from the thymus. The sample's subset: FACS-sorted CD3+ TCRalphabeta- TCRVdelta1+ TCRVdelta2- thymocytes. This chain joins TRDV1 and TRDJ1; perhaps TRDD1 as D (5 bases). This clonotype was obtained from a girl under three years old who had congenital heart surgery. CDR3 sequence (DNA): TGTGCTCTTGGGGAACTAGGAATAGAACGATGGCCCCTCGTCTACACCGATAAACTCATCTTT. It translates to CALGELGIERWPLVYTDKLIF.